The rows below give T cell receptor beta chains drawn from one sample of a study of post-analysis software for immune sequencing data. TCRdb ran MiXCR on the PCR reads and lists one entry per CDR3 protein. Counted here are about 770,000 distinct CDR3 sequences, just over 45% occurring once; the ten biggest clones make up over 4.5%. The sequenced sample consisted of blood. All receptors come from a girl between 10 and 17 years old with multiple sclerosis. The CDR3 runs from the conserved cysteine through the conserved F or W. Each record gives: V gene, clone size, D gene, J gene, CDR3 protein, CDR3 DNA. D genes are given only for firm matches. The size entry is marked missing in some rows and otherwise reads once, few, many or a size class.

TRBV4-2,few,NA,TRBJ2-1,CASSQEIRDSYNEQFF,TGTGCCAGCAGCCAAGAAATTCGCGATTCCTACAATGAGCAGTTCTTC
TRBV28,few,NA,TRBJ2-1,CASSLEFEQFF,TGTGCCAGCAGTTTAGAGTTTGAGCAGTTCTTC
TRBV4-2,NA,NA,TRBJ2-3,CASSQEGDMASTDTQYF,TGTGCCAGCAGCCAAGAGGGCGACATGGCTAGCACAGATACGCAGTATTTT
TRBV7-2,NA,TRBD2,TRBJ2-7,CASSLFLAGDFLGSYEQYF,TGTGCCAGCAGCTTATTCCTAGCGGGAGATTTTTTAGGCTCCTACGAGCAGTACTTC
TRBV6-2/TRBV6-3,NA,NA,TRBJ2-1,CASSYPPNEQFF,TGTGCCAGCAGTTATCCCCCCAATGAGCAGTTCTTC
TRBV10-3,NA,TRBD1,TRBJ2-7,CAISYSRGPDSEQYF,TGTGCCATCAGTTACTCCAGGGGGCCGGACTCCGAGCAGTACTTC
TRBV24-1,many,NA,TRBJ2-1,CATSDRNEQFF,TGTGCCACCAGTGACCGGAATGAGCAGTTCTTC
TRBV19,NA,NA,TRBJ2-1,CASSSSGVSFRDEQFF,TGTGCCAGTAGTTCCTCAGGGGTCTCATTCAGGGATGAGCAGTTCTTC
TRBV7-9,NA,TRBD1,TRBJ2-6,CASSLGQLLSGANVLTF,TGTGCCAGCAGCTTGGGACAGCTTCTCTCTGGGGCCAACGTCCTGACTTTC
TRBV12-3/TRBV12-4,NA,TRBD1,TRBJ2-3,CASSLTGQGTDTQYF,TGTGCCAGCAGTCTCACCGGACAGGGCACAGATACGCAGTATTTT
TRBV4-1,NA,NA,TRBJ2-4,CASSQVLRRGSKAKNIQYF,TGCGCCAGCAGCCAAGTGCTCCGGAGGGGCTCCAAAGCCAAAAACATTCAGTACTTC
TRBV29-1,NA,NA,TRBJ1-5,CSVGEGLSQPQHF,TGCAGCGTTGGGGAGGGGCTGAGTCAGCCCCAGCATTTT
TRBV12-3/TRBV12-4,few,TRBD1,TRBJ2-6,CASSPGGAGANVLTF,TGTGCCAGCAGTCCAGGGGGCGCTGGGGCCAACGTCCTGACTTTC
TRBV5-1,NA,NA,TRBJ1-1,CASSVTGLVNTEAFF,TGCGCCAGCAGCGTAACAGGGTTGGTGAACACTGAAGCTTTCTTT
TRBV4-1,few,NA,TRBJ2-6,CASSQASHGVSGANVLTF,TGCGCCAGCAGCCAAGCATCCCACGGAGTCTCTGGGGCCAACGTCCTGACTTTC
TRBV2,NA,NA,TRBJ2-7,CASREVQSSSYEQYF,TGTGCCAGCAGGGAAGTACAGAGTAGCTCCTACGAGCAGTACTTC
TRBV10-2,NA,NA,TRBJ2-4,CASRESTMGWEQYF,TGCGCCAGCAGGGAGTCAACTATGGGTTGGGAGCAGTACTTC
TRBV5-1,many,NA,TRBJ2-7,CASSSTGHEQYF,TGCGCCAGCAGCTCGACAGGCCACGAGCAGTACTTC
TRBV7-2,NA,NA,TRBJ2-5,CASSPRKGLYWPETQYF,TGTGCCAGCAGCCCTCGGAAGGGACTCTACTGGCCAGAGACCCAGTACTTC
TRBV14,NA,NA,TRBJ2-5,CASSRAGETQYF,TGTGCCAGCTCCCGGGCAGGGGAGACCCAGTACTTC
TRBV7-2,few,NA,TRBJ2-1,CASSPSSSYNEQFF,TGTGCCAGCAGCCCTAGCAGCTCCTACAATGAGCAGTTCTTC
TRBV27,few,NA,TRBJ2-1,CASSSAGTAYNEQFF,TGTGCCAGCAGTTCAGCCGGGACGGCGTACAATGAGCAGTTCTTC
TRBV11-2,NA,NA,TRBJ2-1,CASSQGVAEYNEQFF,TGTGCCAGCAGCCAAGGGGTAGCGGAGTACAATGAGCAGTTCTTC
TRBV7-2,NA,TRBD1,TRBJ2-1,CASSQGTGEYNEQFF,TGTGCCAGCAGCCAAGGGACAGGGGAGTACAATGAGCAGTTCTTC
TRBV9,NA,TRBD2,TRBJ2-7,CASSVAGGPTSGTPGEQYF,TGTGCCAGCAGCGTAGCTGGGGGTCCGACTAGCGGGACCCCCGGGGAGCAGTACTTC
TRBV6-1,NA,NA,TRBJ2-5,CAGSQQPWEQYF,TGTGCCGGCAGTCAACAACCCTGGGAGCAGTACTTC
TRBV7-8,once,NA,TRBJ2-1,CASSLALVQVNEQFF,TGTGCCAGCAGCTTAGCACTAGTCCAGGTCAATGAGCAGTTCTTC
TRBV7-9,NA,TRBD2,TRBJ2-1,CASSLVAGPGNNEQFF,TGTGCCAGCAGCTTAGTAGCGGGCCCGGGAAACAATGAGCAGTTCTTC
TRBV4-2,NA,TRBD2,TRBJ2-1,CASSQDYRAGGPSEQFF,TGTGCCAGCAGCCAAGACTACCGGGCGGGAGGGCCGTCTGAGCAGTTCTTC
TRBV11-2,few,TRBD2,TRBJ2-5,CASSLPSLAGGEETQYF,TGTGCCAGCAGCTTGCCCTCACTAGCGGGAGGTGAAGAGACCCAGTACTTC
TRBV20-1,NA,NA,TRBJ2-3,CSASVAQGLTDTQYF,TGCAGTGCTAGTGTCGCCCAGGGATTGACAGATACGCAGTATTTT
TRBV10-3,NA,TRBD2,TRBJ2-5,CAISEKLAGTQETQYF,TGTGCCATCAGTGAAAAACTAGCGGGGACCCAAGAGACCCAGTACTTC
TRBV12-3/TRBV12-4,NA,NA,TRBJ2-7,CASSFTPGEQYF,TGTGCCAGCAGTTTCACCCCTGGCGAGCAGTACTTC
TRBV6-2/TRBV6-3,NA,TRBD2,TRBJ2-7,CASSHPSGLAGGEQYF,TGTGCCAGCAGCCACCCCTCAGGACTAGCGGGAGGCGAGCAGTACTTC
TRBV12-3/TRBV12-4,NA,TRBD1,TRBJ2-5,CASAPDRAAWEQYF,TGTGCCAGCGCCCCTGACAGGGCCGCTTGGGAGCAGTACTTC
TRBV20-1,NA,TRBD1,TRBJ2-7,CSAVPGQGLGEQYF,TGCAGTGCTGTCCCGGGACAGGGGCTTGGCGAGCAGTACTTC
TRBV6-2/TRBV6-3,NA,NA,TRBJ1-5,CASSPRGGVGQPQHF,TGTGCCAGCAGCCCCCGCGGAGGGGTGGGTCAGCCCCAGCATTTT